This T cell receptor beta chain was sequenced for a study of blood T cells in healthy people across ages. Study-wide points: Long-lived donors carried more naive CD4+ cells and greater diversity than aged donors.

Primed by a sample-barcoded 5' primer and a J-beta primer mix, a second PCR proceeded for about 7 to 11 cycles. TCRdb processed the 5' RACE reads anew with MiXCR; each CDR3 protein has one entry. The sample has 800,000 to 950,000 distinct CDR3 sequences, almost 30% seen once; the top ten hold 10%. The CDR3 extends over 17 amino acids. Germline V gene lookup returns CDR1 SGHVS and CDR2 FQNEAQ. Details on this clonotype: Its antigen is as yet unknown. At one of its ends the junction is not consistent with the germline gene, which may arise from a read error.

This same sample was also taken into another study, of T cells of mothers and their children.

This receptor was obtained from a woman between 40 and 55 years old in good health. The chain couples TRBV7-8 to TRBJ2-7; 7 positions match TRBD1. Sequenced material: blood. In DNA form, the CDR3 reads TGTGGCAGCAGCTTCGCCTCACTGACAGGGAAAGGCTACGAGCAGTACTTC. It is translated as CGSSFASLTGKGYEQYF. Together with reference TRBV7-8 and TRBJ2-7, the CDR3 gives the full variable domain: GAGVSQSPRYKVAKRGQDVALRCDPISGHVSLFWYQQALGQGPEFLTYFQNEAQLDKSGLPSDRFFAERPEGSVSTLKIQRTQQEDSAVYLCGSSFASLTGKGYEQYFGPGTRLTVT.